Shown below are 30 T cell receptor beta chains from a single sample sequenced in a study of cytomegalovirus exposure and HLA in healthy donors. Primers: 60 Vbeta forward and 13 Jbeta reverse. Libraries were prepared by immunoSEQ multiplex PCR; TCRdb keeps only in-frame clonotypes and omits some of them. This table holds over 150,000 clones, approximately 77% found once. Sequencing used PBMCs. The receptor set was obtained from a male donor in good health and CMV-seropositive.

This clone came up a few times. CDR3 in amino acids: CASSPSSVGGNYGYTF. The CDR3, as DNA: TGTGCCAGCAGTCCATCCTCGGTAGGGGGTAACTATGGCTACACCTTC. The J gene is TRBJ1-2, the V gene TRBV27; a weak D match, TRBD1 (6 bases). V was clipped by 5 bases and J by 1 base, with 17 bases between them. The germline V gene encodes CDR1 MNHEY and CDR2 SMNVEV (reference sequence). The CDR3 extends over 16 amino acids.

This sequence joins TRBV28 and TRBJ1-4; no clear D gene. This CDR3 has 14 amino acids. CDR1 and CDR2 (germline): MDHEN, SYDVKM. V lost 2 bases and J lost 8, with 12 bases in between. The DNA of the CDR3 is TGTGCCAGCAGTTTAGGTGGTCAGGCCGAAAAACTGTTTTTT. This gives the protein CASSLGGQAEKLFF.

This chain connects TRBV5-4 to TRBJ1-2; TRBD1 is a possible D gene (5 bases). The CDR3 contains 15 residues. Trimming took off 4 bases at V and 4 bases at J, with 17 bases between the two ends. Germline V gene lookup returns CDR1 SGHNT and CDR2 YYREEE (reference sequence). Written as DNA, the CDR3 is TGTGCCAGCAGCCCGCAGCAGGGAGCGGGCTATGGCTACACCTTC. Amino acids: CASSPQQGAGYGYTF.

The chain links TRBV30 to TRBJ1-1; unclear D gene. The CDR3 runs to 14 residues. Trimming left V 4 bases short and J 1 base short, with 13 bases between. From germline, CDR1 is GTSNPN and CDR2 SVGIG (reference sequence). Here the CDR3 reads CAWTRFPGNTEAFF. CDR3 in DNA: TGTGCCTGGACTCGATTTCCAGGGAACACTGAAGCTTTCTTT.

A few counts support this clone. The chain has TRBV11-3 and TRBJ2-1; 7 nucleotides line up with TRBD1. Germline lookup yields CDR1 SGHNT and CDR2 YENEEA. This CDR3 has 13 residues. The J segment lost 7 bases and the V segment lost 5 bases, leaving 5 bases of the junction unmatched. The CDR3 sequence is CASSRQGLNEQFF. CDR3 bases: TGTGCCAGCAGCCGACAGGGCTTGAATGAGCAGTTCTTC.

The chain links TRBV19 to TRBJ1-3; the match to TRBD1 covers 7 bases. J gave up 4 bases and V 3 bases, and 12 bases lay outside the gene matches. Germline loops: CDR1 LNHDA, CDR2 SQIVND (reference sequence). The length of the CDR3 is 17 residues. In DNA form, the CDR3 reads TGTGCCAGTAGTATTTGGGTCTCCGAGGGGGCCGGAAACACCATATATTTT. Its translation: CASSIWVSEGAGNTIYF.

This chain links TRBV11-3 with TRBJ2-7; D unresolved. Germline CDR1 SGHNT, CDR2 YENEEA. V was trimmed by 0 bases and J by 1 base, leaving 4 bases between them. The CDR3 is made up of 13 amino acids. CDR3 DNA sequence: TGTGCCAGCAGCTTAGACCCTTCCTACGAGCAGTACTTC. Translation gives CASSLDPSYEQYF. Full variable domain (outside the CDR3, taken from reference TRBV11-3 and TRBJ2-7): EAGVVQSPRYKIIEKKQPVAFWCNPISGHNTLYWYLQNLGQGPELLIRYENEEAVDDSQLPKDRFSAERLKGVDSTLKIQPAELGDSAVYLCASSLDPSYEQYFGPGTRLTVT.

This clone appeared a few times. The chain links TRBV6-6 to TRBJ1-6; the D gene is possibly TRBD1 (6 bases). Germline V gene lookup returns CDR1 MNHNY and CDR2 SVGAGI (reference sequence). The ends were cut back, 7 bases at V and 5 bases at J, with 15 bases in the middle. This CDR3 spans 15 amino acids. The CDR3 coding sequence is TGTGCCAGCACACCCGGGACACGAAATAATTCACCCCTCCACTTT. Amino acids: CASTPGTRNNSPLHF.

V is TRBV2 and J is TRBJ2-5; 7 bases agree with TRBD2. The CDR3 contains 15 residues. Per the germline V gene, CDR1 is SNHLY and CDR2 is FYNNEI. Trimming removed 5 bases from V and 5 bases from J; junction bases left unmatched: 11. CDR3 bases: TGTGCCAGCAGTAGTAGCGGGTCTCGGGGGGAGACCCAGTACTTC. This codes for CASSSSGSRGETQYF.

This chain links TRBV2 with TRBJ2-3; D is possibly TRBD1 (6 bases). CDR1 and CDR2 from the germline V gene are SNHLY and FYNNEI. The CDR3 runs 14 residues. V was pared by 5 bases and J by 3 bases, with 12 bases between. CDR3 residues: CASSLTGYTDTQYF. CDR3 coding DNA: TGTGCCAGCAGTTTGACAGGATATACAGATACGCAGTATTTT.

This chain connects TRBV30 to TRBJ2-7; no clear D. With 2 bases removed from V and 2 bases from J, the gap between germline ends came to 7 bases. The germline gives CDR1 GTSNPN, CDR2 SVGIG (reference sequence). The CDR3 is made up of 12 amino acids. The CDR3 spells CAWSKTTYEQYF. CDR3 nucleotide sequence: TGTGCCTGGAGTAAAACTACCTACGAGCAGTACTTC.

The chain joins TRBV1 to TRBJ2-7; the table assigns TRBD2, which was not confirmed against the DNA. TRBV1 is tagged as a pseudogene. This CDR3 contains 12 residues. CDR3 region: CTSSPSPYEQYF. The CDR3 DNA reads TGCACCAGCAGCCCGTCTCCTTACGAGCAGTACTTC.

The V gene is TRBV9, the J gene TRBJ2-7; TRBD1 matches at 8 bases. The CDR3 covers 14 residues. The germline CDR1 and CDR2 sequences are SGDLS and YYNGEE. Losses at the gene ends were 3 bases for V and 1 base for J; bases not matched to a gene: 3. The CDR3 loop reads CASSGQGMSYEQYF. As DNA, the CDR3 is TGTGCCAGCAGCGGACAGGGGATGTCCTACGAGCAGTACTTC. Complete variable domain (other parts from reference TRBV9 and TRBJ2-7): DSGVTQTPKHLITATGQRVTLRCSPRSGDLSVYWYQQSLDQGLQFLIQYYNGEERAKGNILERFSAQQFPDLHSELNLSSLELGDSALYFCASSGQGMSYEQYFGPGTRLTVT.

As for this clone: The junction departs from germline at one end; a sequencing error may be responsible. Other DNA variants within this sample encode the same CDR3. V usage is TRBV19 and J usage is TRBJ1-1; D is ambiguous. The germline V gene encodes CDR1 LNHDA and CDR2 SQIVND (reference sequence). CDR3 length equals 12 residues. CDR3 sequence: CASSMWPDEAFF. The CDR3 DNA reads as TGCGCCAGTAGTATGTGGCCTGATGAAGCTTTCTTT.

The CDR3 DNA sequence: TGTGCCAGCAGCGTATTCCGGGAGGGCACAGATACGCAGTATTTT. Amino acids: CASSVFREGTDTQYF. The rearrangement joins TRBV9 to TRBJ2-3; 7 positions match TRBD2. The CDR3 spans 15 residues. V shed 1 base, J shed 1 base, and the junction held 3 bases outside the gene matches. Germline values: CDR1 SGDLS, CDR2 YYNGEE.

A single count supports this clone. V usage is TRBV30 and J usage is TRBJ1-3; D gene unclear. With 4 bases removed from V and 4 bases from J, the gap between germline ends came to 8 bases. CDR1 is GTSNPN, CDR2 SVGIG, per germline (reference sequence). This CDR3 is 12 amino acids long. Written as DNA, the CDR3 is TGTGCCTGGACTCTAGCAGGAAACACCATATATTTT. Translating it yields CAWTLAGNTIYF.

The CDR3, as DNA: TGTGCCAGTAGTATAGATCGGGGGGTTGGGGAGCAGTTCTTC. Protein product: CASSIDRGVGEQFF. J is TRBJ2-1 and V is TRBV19; TRBD2 aligns across 7 bases. CDR1 LNHDA and CDR2 SQIVND come from the germline V gene (reference sequence). The CDR3 covers 14 residues. Trimming cost V 0 bases and J 10 bases; bases outside gene matches: 6.

V and J are TRBV7-2 and TRBJ1-6, with 7 positions matching TRBD1. This CDR3 contains 15 residues. Germline V gene lookup returns CDR1 SGHTA and CDR2 FQGNSA. V dropped 5 bases and J dropped 3; count of bases not matched to a gene: 4. The CDR3 sequence is CASSAAGGYNSPLHF. In nucleotides, the CDR3 is TGTGCCAGCAGCGCGGCAGGGGGCTATAATTCACCCCTCCACTTT.

This chain links TRBV7-2 with TRBJ1-3, with TRBD1 as a possible D gene (5 bases). Trimming took 2 bases from V and 0 from J, leaving 11 bases between them. Germline V gene lookup returns CDR1 SGHTA and CDR2 FQGNSA. The CDR3 sequence is 16 residues long. CDR3 sequence: CASSLWGGFSGNTIYF. The CDR3 DNA follows: TGTGCCAGCAGCTTATGGGGGGGATTCTCTGGAAACACCATATATTTT.

The chain joins TRBV2 to TRBJ1-6; 8 bases match TRBD1. The CDR3 is 15 amino acids. The ends lost 7 bases at V and 7 bases at J; junction bases unmatched: 9. Germline V gives CDR1 SNHLY, CDR2 FYNNEI. The CDR3 protein is CASTGGRQGNSPLHF. The CDR3 coding sequence is TGTGCCAGCACGGGCGGGAGACAGGGGAATTCACCCCTCCACTTT.

The chain links TRBV6-6 to TRBJ2-5; TRBD2 matches at 11 bases. Per the germline V gene, CDR1 is MNHNY and CDR2 is SVGAGI (reference sequence). The length of the CDR3 is 15 residues. With 5 bases clipped from V and 4 bases from J, the junction kept 6 bases outside the gene matches. CDR3 nucleotide sequence: TGTGCCAGCAGTCCAACTAGCGGGGGTGGAGAGACCCAGTACTTC. Protein sequence: CASSPTSGGGETQYF.

This chain joins TRBV19 and TRBJ2-5, with 9 positions matching TRBD1. The trim removed 9 bases at V and 4 bases at J, leaving 9 bases unmatched. Germline lookup yields CDR1 LNHDA and CDR2 SQIVND (reference sequence). There are 14 residues in the CDR3. The CDR3 here is CASQLQGQGETQYF. The CDR3, as DNA: TGTGCCAGCCAGCTACAGGGACAGGGAGAGACCCAGTACTTC.

The chain combines TRBV2 with TRBJ2-3; TRBD2 is a possible D gene (5 bases). The V end lost 6 bases, the J end lost 6 bases, and 7 bases lay between the germline ends. In germline, CDR1 is SNHLY, CDR2 FYNNEI. The CDR3 extends over 11 amino acids. The DNA of the CDR3 is TGTGCCAGCAGCGGGGAGGATACGCAGTATTTT. This encodes CASSGEDTQYF.

The rearrangement links TRBV11-3 to TRBJ2-5; TRBD2 is a possible D gene (5 bases). The CDR3 is 14 amino acids. CDR1 is SGHNT, CDR2 YENEEA, per germline. V dropped 4 bases and J dropped 0 bases, with 9 bases sitting between them. Here the CDR3 DNA reads TGTGCCAGCAGCTCAACGGGGTACCAAGAGACCCAGTACTTC. Amino acid sequence: CASSSTGYQETQYF. The variable domain in full, completed from reference TRBV11-3 and TRBJ2-5, reads EAGVVQSPRYKIIEKKQPVAFWCNPISGHNTLYWYLQNLGQGPELLIRYENEEAVDDSQLPKDRFSAERLKGVDSTLKIQPAELGDSAVYLCASSSTGYQETQYFGPGTRLLVL.

The chain recombines TRBV9 with TRBJ1-3, with 7 bases fitting TRBD1. The CDR3 has 16 amino acids. V lost 3 bases and J lost 0; bases outside the gene matches: 6. Germline V lookup: CDR1 SGDLS, CDR2 YYNGEE. In DNA form, the CDR3 reads TGTGCCAGCAGCGCGACAGGGACTCACTCTGGAAACACCATATATTTT. This sequence encodes CASSATGTHSGNTIYF. Full variable domain (outside the CDR3, taken from reference TRBV9 and TRBJ1-3): DSGVTQTPKHLITATGQRVTLRCSPRSGDLSVYWYQQSLDQGLQFLIQYYNGEERAKGNILERFSAQQFPDLHSELNLSSLELGDSALYFCASSATGTHSGNTIYFGEGSWLTVV.

The chain joins TRBV9 to TRBJ2-5; 9 positions match TRBD1. Germline assignment: CDR1 SGDLS and CDR2 YYNGEE. The CDR3 runs to 16 residues. Trimming removed 3 bases from V and 5 bases from J; junction bases left unmatched: 11. The DNA for the CDR3 is TGTGCCAGCAGCGCCTCCCGGGACAGGGAGGGGGAGACCCAGTACTTC. This translates into CASSASRDREGETQYF.

V gene TRBV30 combines with J gene TRBJ2-7; D is ambiguous. The CDR3 consists of 14 residues. V was pared by 4 bases and J by 3 bases, with 16 bases between. Germline V gives CDR1 GTSNPN, CDR2 SVGIG (reference sequence). The CDR3 DNA follows: TGTGCCTGGACTCCGCCCCTGACACGCTACGAGCAGTACTTC. It is translated as CAWTPPLTRYEQYF.

This clone came up once. The chain carries TRBV15 and TRBJ1-5; D is undetermined. V was trimmed by 4 bases and J by 2 bases, leaving 12 bases between them. This CDR3 has 15 residues. CDR1 is LNHNV and CDR2 is YYDKDF in the germline V gene (reference sequence). The CDR3 spells CATSIGVRGNQPQHF. The CDR3 DNA sequence: TGTGCCACCAGCATCGGAGTTCGTGGCAATCAGCCCCAGCATTTT.

The V gene is TRBV30, the J gene TRBJ2-2; weak D call: TRBD1 (5 bases). Germline V CDR1 and CDR2: GTSNPN, SVGIG (reference sequence). This CDR3 spans 13 amino acids. V was cut by 1 base and J by 5 bases, with 8 bases left in between. CDR3 sequence (DNA): TGTGCCTGGAGTGAGCAGGGAACCGGGGAGCTGTTTTTT. Amino acid sequence: CAWSEQGTGELFF.

Here the CDR3 reads CASSDRRSGSYNEQFF. For the CDR3, the DNA is TGTGCCAGCAGCGACAGGCGGAGCGGCTCCTACAATGAGCAGTTCTTC. The gene calls are TRBV7-9 and TRBJ2-1; TRBD1 is a possible D gene (6 bases). This CDR3 contains 16 residues. V lost 5 bases, J lost 0 bases, and 14 bases lay in between. The germline gives CDR1 SEHNR, CDR2 FQNEAQ (reference sequence).